One T cell receptor (beta chain) is described in this entry. This entry belongs to a study of blood T cell repertoires in COVID-19. Study context: Sites in the United States, Italy and Spain provided acute and convalescent COVID-19 samples. The cDNA or gDNA used as material had been derived from T cells, B-cell-depleted T cells, or PBMCs.

In the original workflow: Reference gene primers were amplified, and this amplification served to estimate nucleated cell counts. The method was immunoSEQ multiplex PCR; TCRdb's version includes in-frame clones alone and lacks a portion of them. That table gives V, J and clone size, and the DNA gave D and trimming. The sample yields about 73,000 clones, around 82% seen once. Sequenced input: peripheral blood. The clonotype comes from a human donor in a cohort sampled during active COVID-19.

In nucleotides, the CDR3 is TGTGCCAGCTCGTCCCGGGACAGGGGAGGTGGCTACACCTTC. Its translation is CASSSRDRGGGYTF. The chain joins TRBV18 to TRBJ1-2; 10 nucleotides match TRBD1. Per germline, CDR1 KGHSH and CDR2 LQKENI. The CDR3 covers 14 residues. The J segment lost 7 bases and the V segment lost 6 bases, leaving 8 bases of the junction unmatched.